The clone carrying this T cell receptor (beta chain) was detected only once. This CDR3 has 14 residues. Trimming removed 3 bases from V and 5 bases from J, with 10 bases in between. Germline loops: CDR1 MNHNS, CDR2 SASEGT. The data derive from a study of immune characterization of retroperitoneal liposarcoma. TCRdb called the PCR reads again in MiXCR, with one record for every CDR3 protein. The sample records approximately 3,000 distinct CDR3 sequences, around 45% being singletons. J is TRBJ2-2 and V is TRBV6-1; D possibly corresponds to TRBD2 (6 bases). The sequence was collected from a male donor with retroperitoneal liposarcoma. The sequencing sample was made of tumor tissue. The CDR3 nucleotides read TGTGCCAGCAGTGACCGACTAGTGACCGGGGAGCTGTTTTTT. The encoded protein is CASSDRLVTGELFF.